These T cell receptor beta chains were read from a single sample in a study of early T cells in non-severe SARS-CoV-2 infection. TCRdb re-called the 5' RACE reads with MiXCR, one entry per CDR3 protein. Of about 68,000 distinct CDR3 sequences listed, roughly an eighth were seen once; the top ten hold about 1.6%. Sequencing input: whole blood. Every receptor here comes from an adult who was a healthcare worker with PCR-confirmed SARS-CoV-2 infection or an uninfected control (not recorded which). Both conserved end residues are part of each CDR3. D genes are given only for firm matches. Clone size, where shown, is once, few, many, or a class for clones that have expanded.

j_call: TRBJ1-2
v_call: TRBV12-3/TRBV12-4
d_call: TRBD1
clone_size: few
cdr3_nt: TGTGCCAGCAGTTCACAGGGGGCAGGCGGCTACACCTTC
cdr3_aa: CASSSQGAGGYTF

j_call: TRBJ2-7
v_call: TRBV11-2
d_call: TRBD1
clone_size: few
cdr3_nt: TGTGCCAGCACCCCCCGGGACAGGGGTCCCCTCCACGAGCAGTACTTC
cdr3_aa: CASTPRDRGPLHEQYF

j_call: TRBJ2-5
v_call: TRBV30
d_call: -
clone_size: few
cdr3_nt: TGTGCCTGGAGGACCCTACAGGGGGGGCAAGAGACCCAGTACTTC
cdr3_aa: CAWRTLQGGQETQYF

j_call: TRBJ2-2
v_call: TRBV5-1
d_call: TRBD1
clone_size: -
cdr3_nt: TGCGCCAGCAGCTTGAGTAAAGACAGGGTAGCCGGGGAGCTGTTTTTT
cdr3_aa: CASSLSKDRVAGELFF

j_call: TRBJ1-5
v_call: TRBV11-2
d_call: -
clone_size: many
cdr3_nt: TGTGCCAGCAGCGACGGGGGCAATCAGCCCCAGCATTTT
cdr3_aa: CASSDGGNQPQHF

j_call: TRBJ1-1
v_call: TRBV9
d_call: -
clone_size: -
cdr3_nt: TGTGCCAGCAGCGTAGCTATGGGGGGCACTGAAGCTTTCTTT
cdr3_aa: CASSVAMGGTEAFF

j_call: TRBJ2-7
v_call: TRBV5-5
d_call: -
clone_size: many
cdr3_nt: TGTGCCAGCAGCACTTTTGCGACGGCCTCCTACGAGCAGTACTTC
cdr3_aa: CASSTFATASYEQYF

j_call: TRBJ2-7
v_call: TRBV7-2
d_call: -
clone_size: few
cdr3_nt: TGTGCCAGCAGCTTTGACAGCACCTACGAGCAGTACTTC
cdr3_aa: CASSFDSTYEQYF

j_call: TRBJ2-3
v_call: TRBV9
d_call: -
clone_size: -
cdr3_nt: TGTGCCAGCAGCGTAGGTGTGGATACGCAGTATTTT
cdr3_aa: CASSVGVDTQYF

j_call: TRBJ1-3
v_call: TRBV6-1
d_call: -
clone_size: -
cdr3_nt: TGTGCCAGCAGTGAGTCGAGGTATCGCATCGCCATATATTTT
cdr3_aa: CASSESRYRIAIYF

j_call: TRBJ1-4
v_call: TRBV7-2
d_call: -
clone_size: -
cdr3_nt: TGTGCCAGCAGCTTAGCGGGCGGCTCCTATGAAAAGCTGTTTTTT
cdr3_aa: CASSLAGGSYEKLFF